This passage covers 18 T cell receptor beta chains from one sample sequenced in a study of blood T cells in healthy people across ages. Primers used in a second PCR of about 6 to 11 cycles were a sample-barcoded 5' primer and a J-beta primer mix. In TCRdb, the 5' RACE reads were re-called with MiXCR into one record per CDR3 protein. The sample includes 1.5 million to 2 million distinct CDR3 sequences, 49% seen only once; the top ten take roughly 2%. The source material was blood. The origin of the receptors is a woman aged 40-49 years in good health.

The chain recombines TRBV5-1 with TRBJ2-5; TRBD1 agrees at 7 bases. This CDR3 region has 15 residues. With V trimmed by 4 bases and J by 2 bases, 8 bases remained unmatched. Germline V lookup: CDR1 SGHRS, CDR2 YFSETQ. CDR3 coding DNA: TGCGCCAGCAGCGTTTTAGGGACAGCACAAGAGACCCAGTACTTC. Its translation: CASSVLGTAQETQYF.

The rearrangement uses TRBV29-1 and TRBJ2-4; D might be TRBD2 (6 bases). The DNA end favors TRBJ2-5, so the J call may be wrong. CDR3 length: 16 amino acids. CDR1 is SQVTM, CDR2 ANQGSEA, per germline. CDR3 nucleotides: TGCAGCGTCATAGAGGGTAACGGGGGACGAGTGGAGACCCAGTACTTC. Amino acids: CSVIEGNGGRVETQYF.

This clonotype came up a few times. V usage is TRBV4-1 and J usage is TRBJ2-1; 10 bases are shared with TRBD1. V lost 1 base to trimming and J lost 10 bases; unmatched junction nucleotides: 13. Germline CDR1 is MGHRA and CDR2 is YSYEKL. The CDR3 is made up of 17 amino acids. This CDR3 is CASSQGRLDRGWEEQFF. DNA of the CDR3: TGCGCCAGCAGCCAAGGTCGGTTGGACAGGGGGTGGGAAGAGCAGTTCTTC.

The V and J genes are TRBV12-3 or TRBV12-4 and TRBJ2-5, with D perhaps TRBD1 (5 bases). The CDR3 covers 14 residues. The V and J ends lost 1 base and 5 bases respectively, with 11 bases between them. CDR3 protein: CASSLVHSGETQYF. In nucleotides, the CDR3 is TGTGCCAGCAGTTTAGTACACTCAGGGGAGACCCAGTACTTC.

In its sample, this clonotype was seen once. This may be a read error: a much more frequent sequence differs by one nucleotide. The DNA of the CDR3 is TGCAGTGCTAGAGGTTCTCTCAGGGAGTACTTC. Translation: CSARGSLREYF. This chain joins TRBV20-1 and TRBJ2-7; a weak D match, TRBD1 (5 bases). CDR1 and CDR2 from the germline V gene are DFQATT and SNEGSKA (reference sequence). The CDR3 length is 11 residues. V was trimmed by 1 base and J by 11 bases, leaving 12 bases between them.

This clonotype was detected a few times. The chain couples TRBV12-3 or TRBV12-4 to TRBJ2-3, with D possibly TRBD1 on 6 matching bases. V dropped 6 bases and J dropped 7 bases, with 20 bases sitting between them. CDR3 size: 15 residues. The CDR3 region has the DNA TGTGCCAGCAGCCCGGGACACCCAGCGCAAAATACGCAGTATTTT. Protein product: CASSPGHPAQNTQYF.

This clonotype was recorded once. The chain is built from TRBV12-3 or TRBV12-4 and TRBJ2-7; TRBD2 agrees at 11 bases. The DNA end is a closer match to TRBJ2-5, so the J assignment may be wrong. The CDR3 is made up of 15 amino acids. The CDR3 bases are TGTGCCAGCAGCCCCCTAGCGGGGGGATGGGAGACCCAGTACTTC. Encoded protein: CASSPLAGGWETQYF.

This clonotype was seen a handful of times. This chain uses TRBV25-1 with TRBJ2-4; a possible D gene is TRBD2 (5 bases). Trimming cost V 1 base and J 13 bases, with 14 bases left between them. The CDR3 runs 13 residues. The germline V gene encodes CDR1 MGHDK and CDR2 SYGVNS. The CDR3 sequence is CASSEFEDWEQYF. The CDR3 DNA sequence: TGTGCCAGCAGTGAATTTGAGGACTGGGAGCAGTACTTC.

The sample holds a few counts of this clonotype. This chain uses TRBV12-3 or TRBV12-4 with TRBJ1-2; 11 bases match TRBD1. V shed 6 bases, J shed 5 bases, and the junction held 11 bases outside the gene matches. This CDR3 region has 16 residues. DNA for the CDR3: TGTGCCAGCAGCCACCAAGTGGGACAGGGGGTATATGGCTACACCTTC. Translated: CASSHQVGQGVYGYTF.

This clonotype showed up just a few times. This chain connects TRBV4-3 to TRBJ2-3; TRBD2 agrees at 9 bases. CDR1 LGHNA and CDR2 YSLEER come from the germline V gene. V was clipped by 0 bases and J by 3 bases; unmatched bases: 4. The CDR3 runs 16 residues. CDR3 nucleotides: TGCGCCAGCAGCCAAGATCGGACTAGCGTGACAGATACGCAGTATTTT. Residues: CASSQDRTSVTDTQYF.

The DNA for the CDR3 is TGTGCCACCAGCAGAATGGACACTGAAGCTTTCTTT. Protein: CATSRMDTEAFF. The V call is TRBV15, the J call TRBJ1-1; D is uncertain. Germline assignment: CDR1 LNHNV and CDR2 YYDKDF (reference sequence). The CDR3 contains 12 residues. V was shortened by 2 bases and J by 3 bases, with 4 bases between the two germline ends.

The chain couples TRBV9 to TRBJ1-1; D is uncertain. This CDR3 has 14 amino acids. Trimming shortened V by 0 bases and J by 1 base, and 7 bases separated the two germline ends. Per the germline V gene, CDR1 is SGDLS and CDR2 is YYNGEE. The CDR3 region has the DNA TGTGCCAGCAGCGTAGCCCCCACGAACACTGAAGCTTTCTTT. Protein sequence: CASSVAPTNTEAFF.

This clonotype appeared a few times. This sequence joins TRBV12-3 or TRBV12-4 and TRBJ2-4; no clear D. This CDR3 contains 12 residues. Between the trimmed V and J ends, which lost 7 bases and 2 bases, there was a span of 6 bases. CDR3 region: CASIGSKNIQYF. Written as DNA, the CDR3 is TGTGCCAGCATTGGGTCCAAAAACATTCAGTACTTC.

The CDR3 sequence is CATSDPGLYGEKLFF. In nucleotides, the CDR3 is TGTGCCACCAGTGACCCTGGCCTATATGGCGAAAAACTGTTTTTT. The V call is TRBV24-1, the J call TRBJ1-4; D gene unclear. Trimming shortened V by 4 bases and J by 8 bases, and 16 bases separated the two germline ends. From germline, CDR1 is KGHDR and CDR2 SFDVKD. This CDR3 contains 15 residues.

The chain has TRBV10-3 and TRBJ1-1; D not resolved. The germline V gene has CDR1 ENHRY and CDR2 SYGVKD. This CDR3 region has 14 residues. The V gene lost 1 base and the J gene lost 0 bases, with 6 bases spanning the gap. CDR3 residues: CAISEFQVNTEAFF. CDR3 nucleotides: TGTGCCATCAGTGAGTTCCAGGTGAACACTGAAGCTTTCTTT.

CDR3: CASSLVPGTSGADTQYF. CDR3 nucleotides: TGTGCCAGCAGCTTAGTCCCCGGGACTAGCGGGGCAGATACGCAGTATTTT. This chain uses TRBV7-9 with TRBJ2-3; 13 nucleotides match TRBD2. Germline CDR1 and CDR2: SEHNR and FQNEAQ (reference sequence). The CDR3 length is 17 residues. Unmatched junction bases numbered 5, after V lost 1 base and J lost 4 bases. The full variable domain, with the rest looked up from reference TRBV7-9 and TRBJ2-3, is DTGVSQNPRHKITKRGQNVTFRCDPISEHNRLYWYRQTLGQGPEFLTYFQNEAQLEKSRLLSDRFSAERPKGSFSTLEIQRTEQGDSAMYLCASSLVPGTSGADTQYFGPGTRLTVL.

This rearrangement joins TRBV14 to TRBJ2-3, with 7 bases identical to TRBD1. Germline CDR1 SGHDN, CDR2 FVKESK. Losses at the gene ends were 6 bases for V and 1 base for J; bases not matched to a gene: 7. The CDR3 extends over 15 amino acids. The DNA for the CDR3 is TGTGCCAGCAGTCACAGGGGCGTCGGCACAGATACGCAGTATTTT. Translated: CASSHRGVGTDTQYF.

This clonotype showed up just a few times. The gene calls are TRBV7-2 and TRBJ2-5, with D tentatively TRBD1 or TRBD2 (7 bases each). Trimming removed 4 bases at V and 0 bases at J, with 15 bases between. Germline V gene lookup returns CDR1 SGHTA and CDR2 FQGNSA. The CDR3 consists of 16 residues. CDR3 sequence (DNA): TGTGCCAGCAGCTCTGGGACAGCGGGGTACCAAGAGACCCAGTACTTC. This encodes CASSSGTAGYQETQYF.